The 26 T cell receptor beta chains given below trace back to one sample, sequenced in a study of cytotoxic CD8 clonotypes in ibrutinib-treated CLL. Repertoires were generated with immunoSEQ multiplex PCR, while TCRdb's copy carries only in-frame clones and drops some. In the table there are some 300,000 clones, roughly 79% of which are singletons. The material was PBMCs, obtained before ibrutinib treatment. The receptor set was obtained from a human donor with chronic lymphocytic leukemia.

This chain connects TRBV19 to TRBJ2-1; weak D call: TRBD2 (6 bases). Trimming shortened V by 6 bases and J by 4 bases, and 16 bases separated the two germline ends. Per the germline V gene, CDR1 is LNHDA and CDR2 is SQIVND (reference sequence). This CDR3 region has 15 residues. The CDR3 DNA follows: TGTGCCAGTAGCCCCAGGAGGGGAGATTACAATGAGCAGTTCTTC. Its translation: CASSPRRGDYNEQFF.

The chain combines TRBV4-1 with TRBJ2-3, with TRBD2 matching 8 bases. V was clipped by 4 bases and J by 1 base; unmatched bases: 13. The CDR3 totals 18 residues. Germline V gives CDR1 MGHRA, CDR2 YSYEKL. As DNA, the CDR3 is TGCGCCAGCAGCCCGAACTTAGTAGCGGGACAAGGCACAGATACGCAGTATTTT. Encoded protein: CASSPNLVAGQGTDTQYF.

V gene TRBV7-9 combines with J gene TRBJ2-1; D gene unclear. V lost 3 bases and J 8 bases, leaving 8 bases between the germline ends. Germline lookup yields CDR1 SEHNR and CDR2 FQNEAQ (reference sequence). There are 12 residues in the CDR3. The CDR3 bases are TGTGCCAGCAGCTTTTCGGTTGATGAGCAGTTCTTC. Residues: CASSFSVDEQFF.

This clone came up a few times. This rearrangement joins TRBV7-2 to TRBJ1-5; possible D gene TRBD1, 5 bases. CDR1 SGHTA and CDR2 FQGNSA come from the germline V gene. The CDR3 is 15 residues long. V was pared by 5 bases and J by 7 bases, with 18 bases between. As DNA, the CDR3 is TGTGCCAGCAGCCCCCGGTCGGGCAGGGAACAGCCCCAGCATTTT. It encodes CASSPRSGREQPQHF. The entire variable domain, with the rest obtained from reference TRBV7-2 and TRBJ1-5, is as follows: GAGVSQSPSNKVTEKGKDVELRCDPISGHTALYWYRQSLGQGLEFLIYFQGNSAPDKSGLPSDRFSAERTGGSVSTLTIQRTQQEDSAVYLCASSPRSGREQPQHFGDGTRLSIL.

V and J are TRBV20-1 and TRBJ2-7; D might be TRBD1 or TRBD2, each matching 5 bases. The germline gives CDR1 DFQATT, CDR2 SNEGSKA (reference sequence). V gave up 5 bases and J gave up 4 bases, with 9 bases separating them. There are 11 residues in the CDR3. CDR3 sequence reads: CSAPGPYEQYF. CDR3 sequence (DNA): TGCAGTGCTCCGGGGCCATACGAGCAGTACTTC.

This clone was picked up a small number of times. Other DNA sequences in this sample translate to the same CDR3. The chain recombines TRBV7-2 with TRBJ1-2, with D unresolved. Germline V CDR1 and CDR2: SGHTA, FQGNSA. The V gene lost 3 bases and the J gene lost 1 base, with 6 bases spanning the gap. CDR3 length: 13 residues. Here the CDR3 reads CASSFQINYGYTF. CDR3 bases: TGTGCCAGCAGCTTCCAGATTAACTATGGCTACACCTTC.

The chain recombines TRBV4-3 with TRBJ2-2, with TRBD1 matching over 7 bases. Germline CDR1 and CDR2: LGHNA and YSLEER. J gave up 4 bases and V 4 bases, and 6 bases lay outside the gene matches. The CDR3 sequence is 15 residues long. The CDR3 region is CASSRFYRGTGELFF. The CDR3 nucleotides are TGCGCCAGCAGCCGATTCTACAGGGGCACCGGGGAGCTGTTTTTT.

The DNA of the CDR3 is TGTGCCTGTCCTCCGGGGGGAGGGACTGAAGCTTTCTTT. This codes for CACPPGGGTEAFF. V is TRBV30 and J is TRBJ1-1; tentatively, D is TRBD1 (5 bases). The CDR3 runs to 13 residues. The germline CDR1 and CDR2 sequences are GTSNPN and SVGIG (reference sequence). Deletions cut 6 bases from V and 5 bases from J, with 16 bases between.

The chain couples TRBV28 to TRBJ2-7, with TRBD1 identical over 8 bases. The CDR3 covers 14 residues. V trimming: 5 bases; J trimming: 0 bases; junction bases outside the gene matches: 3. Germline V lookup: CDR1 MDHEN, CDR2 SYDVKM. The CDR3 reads CASSRTGPSYEQYF. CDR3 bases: TGTGCCAGCAGTAGGACAGGGCCCTCCTACGAGCAGTACTTC.

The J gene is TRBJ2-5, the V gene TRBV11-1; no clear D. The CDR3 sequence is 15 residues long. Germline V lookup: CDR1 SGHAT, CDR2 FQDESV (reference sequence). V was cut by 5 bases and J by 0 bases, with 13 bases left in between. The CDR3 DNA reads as TGTGCCAGCAGCAGTACGACGGCTGACCAAGAGACCCAGTACTTC. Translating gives CASSSTTADQETQYF.

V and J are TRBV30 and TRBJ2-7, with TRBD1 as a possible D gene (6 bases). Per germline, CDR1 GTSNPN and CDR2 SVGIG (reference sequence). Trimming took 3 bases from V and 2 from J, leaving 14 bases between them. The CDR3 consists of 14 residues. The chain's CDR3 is CAWSRDTTTYEQYF. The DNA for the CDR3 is TGTGCCTGGAGCCGGGACACTACGACCTACGAGCAGTACTTC.

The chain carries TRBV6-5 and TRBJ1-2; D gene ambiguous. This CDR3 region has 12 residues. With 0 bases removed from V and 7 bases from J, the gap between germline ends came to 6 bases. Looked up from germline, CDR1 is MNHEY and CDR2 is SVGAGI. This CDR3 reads CASSYSQSGYTF. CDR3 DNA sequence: TGTGCCAGCAGTTACTCACAGAGTGGCTACACCTTC.

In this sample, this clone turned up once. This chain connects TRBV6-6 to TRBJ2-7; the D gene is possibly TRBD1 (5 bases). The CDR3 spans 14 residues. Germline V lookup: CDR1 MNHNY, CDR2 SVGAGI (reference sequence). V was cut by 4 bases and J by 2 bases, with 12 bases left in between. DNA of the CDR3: TGTGCCAGCAGTTCAAGACAGACAGCCTACGAGCAGTACTTC. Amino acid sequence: CASSSRQTAYEQYF.

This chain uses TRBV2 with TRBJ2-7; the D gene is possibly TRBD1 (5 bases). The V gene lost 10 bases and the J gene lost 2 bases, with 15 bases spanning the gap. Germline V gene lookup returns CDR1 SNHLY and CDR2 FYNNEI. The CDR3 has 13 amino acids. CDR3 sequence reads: CAIRQTYTYEQYF. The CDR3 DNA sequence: TGTGCCATAAGACAGACTTATACCTACGAGCAGTACTTC. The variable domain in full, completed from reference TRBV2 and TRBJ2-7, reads EPEVTQTPSHQVTQMGQEVILRCVPISNHLYFYWYRQILGQKVEFLVSFYNNEISEKSEIFDDQFSVERPDGSNFTLKIRSTKLEDSAMYFCAIRQTYTYEQYFGPGTRLTVT.

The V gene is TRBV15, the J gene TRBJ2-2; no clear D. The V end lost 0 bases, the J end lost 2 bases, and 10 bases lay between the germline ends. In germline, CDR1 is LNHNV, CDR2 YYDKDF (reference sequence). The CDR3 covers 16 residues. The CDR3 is CATSRDGRTNTGELFF. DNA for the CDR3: TGTGCCACCAGCAGAGATGGACGGACCAACACCGGGGAGCTGTTTTTT.

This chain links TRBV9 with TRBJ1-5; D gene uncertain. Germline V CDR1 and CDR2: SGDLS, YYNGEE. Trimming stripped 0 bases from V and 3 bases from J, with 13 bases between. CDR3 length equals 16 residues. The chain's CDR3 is CASSVDSWGPNQPQHF. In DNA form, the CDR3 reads TGTGCCAGCAGCGTAGACTCTTGGGGTCCCAATCAGCCCCAGCATTTT.

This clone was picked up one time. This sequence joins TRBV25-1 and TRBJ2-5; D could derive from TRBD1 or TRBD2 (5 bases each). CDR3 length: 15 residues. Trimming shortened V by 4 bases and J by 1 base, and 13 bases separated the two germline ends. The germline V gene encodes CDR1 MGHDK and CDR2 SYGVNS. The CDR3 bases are TGTGCCAGCAGTGGCGTACTAGGGGTCCAAGAGACCCAGTACTTC. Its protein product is CASSGVLGVQETQYF.

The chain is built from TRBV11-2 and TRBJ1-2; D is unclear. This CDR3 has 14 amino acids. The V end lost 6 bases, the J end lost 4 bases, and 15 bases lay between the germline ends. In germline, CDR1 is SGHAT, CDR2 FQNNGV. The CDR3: CASSMVLGAYGYTF. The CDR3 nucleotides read TGTGCCAGCAGTATGGTTCTGGGTGCCTATGGCTACACCTTC.

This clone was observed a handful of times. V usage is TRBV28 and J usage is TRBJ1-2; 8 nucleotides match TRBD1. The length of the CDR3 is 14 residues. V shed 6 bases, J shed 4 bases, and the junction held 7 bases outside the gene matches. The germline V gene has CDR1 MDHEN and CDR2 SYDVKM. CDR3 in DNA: TGTGCCAGCAGCCGCCCCGGGACAGGCTATGGCTACACCTTC. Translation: CASSRPGTGYGYTF.

The CDR3 spells CASSLPERNTEAFF. The DNA of the CDR3 is TGTGCCAGCAGCTTACCCGAAAGGAACACTGAAGCTTTCTTT. The rearrangement links TRBV7-9 to TRBJ1-1, with D uncertain. The CDR3 contains 14 residues. V shed 2 bases and J shed 1 base, with 8 bases lying between them. Germline V CDR1 and CDR2: SEHNR, FQNEAQ (reference sequence).

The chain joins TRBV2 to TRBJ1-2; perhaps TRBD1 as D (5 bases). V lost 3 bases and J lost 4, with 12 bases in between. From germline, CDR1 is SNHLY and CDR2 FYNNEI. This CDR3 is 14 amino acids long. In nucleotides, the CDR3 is TGTGCCAGCAGTGATGACAGCGGTCGCTATGGCTACACCTTC. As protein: CASSDDSGRYGYTF.

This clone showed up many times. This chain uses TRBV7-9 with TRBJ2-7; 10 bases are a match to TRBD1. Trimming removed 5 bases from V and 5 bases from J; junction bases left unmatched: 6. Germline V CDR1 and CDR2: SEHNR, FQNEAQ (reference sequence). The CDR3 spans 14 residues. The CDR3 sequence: CASSLDRGRDEQYF. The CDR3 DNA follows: TGTGCCAGCAGCCTCGACAGGGGGCGGGACGAGCAGTACTTC.

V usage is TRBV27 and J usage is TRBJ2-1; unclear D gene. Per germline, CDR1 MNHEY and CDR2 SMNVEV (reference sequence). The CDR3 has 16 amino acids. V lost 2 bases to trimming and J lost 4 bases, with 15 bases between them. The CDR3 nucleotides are TGTGCCAGCAGTTTACTTGCCCGATGGGGTTACAATGAGCAGTTCTTC. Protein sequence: CASSLLARWGYNEQFF.

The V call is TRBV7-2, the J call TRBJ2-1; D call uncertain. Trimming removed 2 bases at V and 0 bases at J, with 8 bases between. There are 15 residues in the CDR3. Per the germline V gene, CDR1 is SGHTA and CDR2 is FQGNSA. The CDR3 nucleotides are TGTGCCAGCAGCTTATATATAGCCTCCTACAATGAGCAGTTCTTC. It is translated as CASSLYIASYNEQFF.

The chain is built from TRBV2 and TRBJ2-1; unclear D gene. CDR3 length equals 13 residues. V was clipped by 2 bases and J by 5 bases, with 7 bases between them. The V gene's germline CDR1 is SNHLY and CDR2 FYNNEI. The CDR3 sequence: CASSETPDNEQFF. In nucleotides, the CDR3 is TGTGCCAGCAGTGAAACCCCCGACAATGAGCAGTTCTTC.

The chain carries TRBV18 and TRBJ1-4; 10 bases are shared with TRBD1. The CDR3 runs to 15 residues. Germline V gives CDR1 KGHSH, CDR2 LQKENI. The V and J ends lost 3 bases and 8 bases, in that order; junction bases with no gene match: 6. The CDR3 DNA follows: TGTGCCAGCTCACCTTACGGGACAGGGGACGAAAAACTGTTTTTT. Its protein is CASSPYGTGDEKLFF.